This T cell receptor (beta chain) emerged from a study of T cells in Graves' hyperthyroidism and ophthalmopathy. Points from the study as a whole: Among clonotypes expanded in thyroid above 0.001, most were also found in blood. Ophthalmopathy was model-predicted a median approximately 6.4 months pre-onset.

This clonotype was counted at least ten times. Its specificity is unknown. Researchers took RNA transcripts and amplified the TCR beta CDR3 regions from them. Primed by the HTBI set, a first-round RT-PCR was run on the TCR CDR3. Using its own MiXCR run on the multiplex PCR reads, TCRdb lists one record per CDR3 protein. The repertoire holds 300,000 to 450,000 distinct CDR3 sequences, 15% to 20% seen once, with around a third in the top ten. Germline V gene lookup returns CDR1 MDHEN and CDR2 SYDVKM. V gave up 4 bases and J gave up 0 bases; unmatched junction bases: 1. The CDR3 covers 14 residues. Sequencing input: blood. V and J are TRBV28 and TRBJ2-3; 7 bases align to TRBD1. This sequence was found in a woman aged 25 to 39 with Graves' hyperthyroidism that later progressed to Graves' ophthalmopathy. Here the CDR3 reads CASSWDSSTDTQYF. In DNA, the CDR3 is TGTGCCAGCAGTTGGGACAGTAGCACAGATACGCAGTATTTT.